This T cell receptor (beta chain) came from a study of T cell responses to AZD1222 COVID-19 vaccine. Using immunoSEQ multiplex PCR, the repertoire was profiled, and TCRdb retains in-frame clones only, with some absent. The sample shows some 88,000 clones, about nine tenths of them seen only once. This CDR3 is built from 13 residues. From germline, CDR1 is MNHEY and CDR2 SVGAGI. Between the trimmed V and J ends, which lost 4 bases and 1 base, there was a span of 5 bases. The V and J genes are TRBV6-5 and TRBJ1-3; D ambiguous. The material sequenced was peripheral blood, taken 28 days after the second AZD1222 dose. The clonotype comes from an adult who received the AZD1222 COVID-19 vaccine. This chain's CDR3 is CASSFLSGNTIYF. DNA of the CDR3: TGTGCCAGCAGTTTCTTGTCTGGAAACACCATATATTTT.